This TCR beta chain is drawn from a study of identical twins. Study-wide points: It was out-of-frame TCR alpha sharing in monozygotic twins that models underestimated. Twins shared out-of-frame alpha sequences with excess low generation probability.

Concerning this clonotype itself: What it binds is unknown.

TCRdb re-derived calls from the 5' RACE reads in MiXCR, one entry per CDR3 protein. The repertoire holds 700,000 to 950,000 distinct CDR3 sequences, around 12% seen once, with about 1.5% in the top ten. The CDR3 has 15 residues. With V trimmed by 10 bases and J by 7 bases, 16 bases remained unmatched. The germline CDR1 and CDR2 sequences are SNHLY and FYNNEI. The sample was also linked to a second study, of yellow fever vaccine responses in identical twins. That source notes: The authors reported partly convergent, partly personalized vaccine responses in identical twins.

This clonotype was sampled from a young woman in good health. This rearrangement joins TRBV2 to TRBJ2-7; 10 bases fit TRBD1. The sequenced sample was PBMCs. This chain's CDR3 is CATLRQGARAREQYV. The CDR3 DNA is TGTGCCACTTTAAGACAGGGGGCGAGGGCGAGGGAGCAGTACGTC.